The source of this T cell receptor beta chain is a study of CD4+ T cells in melanoma. General study results and limits: A reported correlation linked neoantigen-specific CD4+ T cells to CD8+, macrophage and B cell function. Diverse differentiation states were reported for melanoma neoantigen-specific CD4+ T cells.

There are 13 residues in the CDR3. Unmatched junction bases numbered 3, after V lost 1 base and J lost 8 bases. Germline V gene sequence: CDR1 GTSNPN, CDR2 SVGIG (reference sequence). For this clone: Its antigen is not known.

Only in-frame clones appear in the TCRdb table, and some are missing; sequencing was by immunoSEQ multiplex PCR. The sample carries 9,500 to 10,000 clones, around four fifths recorded once. Sequences were obtained from cells from a culture (not recorded whether cultured in vitro). The chain has TRBV30 and TRBJ1-5; TRBD1 matches at 9 bases. The TCR comes from a human donor with melanoma. The CDR3 protein is CAWSGQGVEPQHF. Written as DNA, the CDR3 is TGTGCCTGGAGTGGACAGGGGGTCGAGCCCCAGCATTTT.